This is a list of T cell receptor beta chains from one sample in a study of T cell changes during pregnancy in multiple sclerosis. Sequencing used immunoSEQ multiplex PCR; TCRdb keeps in-frame clones, though not all of them. Among some 60,000 clones listed, about nine tenths were seen once. The specimen comprised CD4+ T cells from peripheral blood mononuclear cells, sampled in the third trimester of pregnancy. The receptors derive from a female donor with multiple sclerosis, enrolled in a pregnancy study. Both conserved end residues are part of each CDR3. D genes are given only for firm matches.

V gene	D gene	CDR3 length	J gene	CDR3 protein	CDR3 DNA
TRBV18	TRBD1	14	TRBJ1-1	CASSPGRSQGVAFF	TGTGCCAGCTCACCGGGCCGGAGCCAGGGGGTAGCTTTCTTT
TRBV6-1	-	14	TRBJ1-4	CASSENRNNEKLFF	TGTGCCAGCAGTGAAAACAGAAACAATGAAAAACTGTTTTTT
TRBV18	-	16	TRBJ2-7	CASSPPNLGLNYEQYF	TGTGCCAGCTCACCTCCAAACTTAGGACTGAACTACGAGCAGTACTTC
TRBV7-2	-	14	TRBJ2-2	CASTGGRDTGELFF	TGTGCCAGCACCGGGGGGCGGGACACCGGGGAGCTGTTTTTT
TRBV4-3	-	16	TRBJ1-2	CASSQDVQSGLYGYTF	TGCGCCAGCAGCCAAGACGTTCAGTCAGGTCTTTATGGCTACACCTTC
TRBV6-5	-	15	TRBJ2-4	CASSYSALAKNIQYF	TGTGCCAGCAGTTACTCTGCGTTAGCCAAAAACATTCAGTACTTC
TRBV5-6	-	16	TRBJ1-1	CASSFGPRQRNTEAFF	TGTGCCAGCAGCTTTGGGCCCAGACAGAGGAACACTGAAGCTTTCTTT
TRBV19	TRBD2	13	TRBJ2-7	CASRTSGTYEQYF	TGTGCCAGCCGTACTAGCGGGACCTACGAGCAGTACTTC
TRBV6-1	TRBD1	14	TRBJ2-7	CASSVGDRAYEQYF	TGTGCCAGCAGTGTGGGGGACAGGGCCTACGAGCAGTACTTC
TRBV5-3	TRBD1	18	TRBJ1-6	CARSSWTGTSSYNSPLHF	TGTGCCAGAAGCTCGTGGACAGGGACGAGCTCCTATAATTCACCCCTCCACTTT